The T cell receptor beta chain described here comes from a study of blood T cell repertoires in COVID-19 (dated by TCRdb to 2020 to 2022). At the level of the whole study: Samples from collaborators originated in the United States, Italy and Spain and spanned both the acute and convalescent phases of COVID-19. A de-identified subject ID, COVID-19 status, age in years and sex were almost always included in the sample metadata. The repertoires were made available in a free public database intended to serve as a resource for research on the immune response to SARS-CoV-2. The prospective study material was composed of cDNA or gDNA derived from T cells, B-cell-depleted T cells, or PBMCs. Subjects who had been exposed to COVID-19, were actively infected with it, or had recovered from it provided the deeply sampled blood TCRbeta repertoires that made up the dataset. HLA class I and class II types, where available, came from metadata supplied by the sample provider rather than from assay-based typing. The samples were drawn from the first 160 participants of the ongoing ImmuneRACE study and from over 950 subjects provided by 6 global collaborators. Paper-wide results and their limitations: How much clinical and demographic metadata was included differed by source and by participant, and the metadata was provided uncurated.

Notes on this clone: Its antigen is unknown. Qualities for individual bases were not recorded, and no much larger clone is one base off.

In the prospective study, participants were about 18 to 100 years old, resided in 25 or so geographic areas of the United States, and were enrolled through a virtual design. In the prospective study, participants were assigned to cohorts based on the clinical history participants reported in a screening survey and a study questionnaire. Exposed participants had been in contact, within 2 weeks of entering the study, with a person who had a PCR-confirmed or clinician-diagnosed case of COVID-19. Each participant in the prospective study had whole blood, serum and a nasopharyngeal or oropharyngeal swab collected by mobile phlebotomists. Prospective study participants could optionally give additional blood draws and questionnaires over an approximately two-month period. Prospective study blood samples were shipped either frozen or at room temperature before DNA extraction. The immunoSEQ Assay, a bias-controlled multiplex PCR, was used to amplify TCRbeta CDR3 regions from genomic DNA. For the original study's pipeline: Within the assay, amplification of reference gene primers was used to estimate how many nucleated cells each sample contained. To quantify the absolute abundance of each unique TCRbeta CDR3 rearrangement, sequence reads were collapsed and filtered. For each sample, productive Simpson clonality was calculated as the square root of Simpson's diversity index across productive rearrangements. TCRdb took this table from immuneACCESS and kept in-frame rearrangements with V and J called. Such tables lack part of the clones; where checked against another copy, unresolved V genes explain under half of the gap, and the rest is unexplained. The DNA was the basis for D and trimming; V, J and clone size are from that table. The sample table records 250,000 or so clones; 88% of these occur just once. The ten largest clones add up to approximately 3.4% of the sample.

From the cysteine up to the phenylalanine, the CDR3 has a length of 12 residues. Just CDR3 DNA is preserved here, 36 bases in frame from base 1. Trimming costs V 8 bases and J 7 bases, and their ends lie 14 bases apart. The chain uses TRBV12-3 or TRBV12-4 and TRBJ1-2; TRBD1 is a weak D gene call, 5 bases matching. Material for sequencing was PBMCs or T cells enriched from blood (not recorded which). The sequence was obtained from a woman aged 35 to 49 who had been exposed to COVID-19. The DNA sequence reads TGTGCCAGCGGGCAGGGCCCTGGTGGCTACACCTTC. This sequence encodes CASGQGPGGYTF.